This TCR beta chain was recorded in a study of shared clonotypes between healthy human individuals. Caucasian adults living in Nashville, Tennessee, provided all samples. Genomic DNA for unsorted samples, which was extracted with the QIAamp DNA Blood Mini kit, came from around 93 million PBMCs. Trimming removed 5 bases at V and 6 bases at J, with 17 bases between. From germline, CDR1 is SQVTM and CDR2 ANQGSEA. The CDR3 is made up of 14 amino acids. Several immunoSEQ 96-well plates shared each subset's DNA, each plate a replicate. Unsorted PBMC DNA was sequenced on ten immunoSEQ deep assay plates. TCRdb keeps only in-frame clones here, not all; method: immunoSEQ multiplex PCR. The sample consists of 400,000 to 550,000 clones, roughly 78% of them appearing once.

Sequencing used PBMCs. The clonotype originates from a middle-aged woman in good health. Some clones in this sample may be carry-over from other donors' samples. V gene TRBV29-1 combines with J gene TRBJ2-1; a possible D gene is TRBD2 (6 bases). CDR3 nucleotides: TGCAGCGTTAAACCGGGACTCCAGATCAATGAGCAGTTCTTC. Translating gives CSVKPGLQINEQFF.